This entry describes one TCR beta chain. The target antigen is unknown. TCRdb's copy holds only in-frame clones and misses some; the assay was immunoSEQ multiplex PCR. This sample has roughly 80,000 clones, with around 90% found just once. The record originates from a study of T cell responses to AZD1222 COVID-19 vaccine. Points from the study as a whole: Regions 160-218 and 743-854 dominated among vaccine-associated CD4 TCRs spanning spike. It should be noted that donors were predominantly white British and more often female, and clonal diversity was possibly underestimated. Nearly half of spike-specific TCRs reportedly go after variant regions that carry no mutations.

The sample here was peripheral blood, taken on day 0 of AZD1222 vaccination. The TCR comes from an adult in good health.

CDR3 in DNA: TGTGCCAGCAGTGCTCAGGAGGAGACCTACGAGCAGTACTTC. Its protein product is CASSAQEETYEQYF. The chain joins TRBV7-6 to TRBJ2-7, with D perhaps TRBD2 (5 bases). V lost 6 bases and J lost 2, with 14 bases in between. The CDR3 contains 14 residues. CDR1 and CDR2 from the germline V gene are SGHVS and FNYEAQ.